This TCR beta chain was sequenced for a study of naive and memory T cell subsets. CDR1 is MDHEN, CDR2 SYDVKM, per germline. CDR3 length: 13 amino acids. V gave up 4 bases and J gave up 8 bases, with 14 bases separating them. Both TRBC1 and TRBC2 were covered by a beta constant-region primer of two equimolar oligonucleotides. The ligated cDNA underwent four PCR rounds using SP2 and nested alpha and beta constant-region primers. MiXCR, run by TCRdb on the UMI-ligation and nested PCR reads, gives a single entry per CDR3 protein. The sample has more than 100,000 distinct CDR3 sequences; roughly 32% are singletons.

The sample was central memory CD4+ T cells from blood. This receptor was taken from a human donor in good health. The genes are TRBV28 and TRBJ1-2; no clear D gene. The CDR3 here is CASSSYSLRGYTF. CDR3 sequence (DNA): TGTGCCAGCAGTTCTTACTCCCTTCGGGGCTACACCTTC.